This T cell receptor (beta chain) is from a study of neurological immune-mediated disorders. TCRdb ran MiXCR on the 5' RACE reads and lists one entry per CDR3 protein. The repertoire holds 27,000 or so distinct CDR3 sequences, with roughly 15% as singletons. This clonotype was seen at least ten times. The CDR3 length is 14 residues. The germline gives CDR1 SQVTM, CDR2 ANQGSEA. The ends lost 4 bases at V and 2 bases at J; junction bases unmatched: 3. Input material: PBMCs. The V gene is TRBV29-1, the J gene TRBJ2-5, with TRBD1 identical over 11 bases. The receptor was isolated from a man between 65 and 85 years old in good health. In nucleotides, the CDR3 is TGCAGCGTTGTGGACAGGGGGCTTCAAGAGACCCAGTACTTC. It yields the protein CSVVDRGLQETQYF.